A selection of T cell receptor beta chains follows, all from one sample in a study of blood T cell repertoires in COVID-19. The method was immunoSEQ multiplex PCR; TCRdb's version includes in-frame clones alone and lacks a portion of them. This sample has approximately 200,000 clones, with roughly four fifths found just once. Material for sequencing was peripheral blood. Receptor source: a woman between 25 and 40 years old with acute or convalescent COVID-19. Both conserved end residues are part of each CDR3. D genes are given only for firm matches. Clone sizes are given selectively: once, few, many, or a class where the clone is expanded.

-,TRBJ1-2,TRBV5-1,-,CASSLAGAGYGYTF,TGCGCCAGCAGCTTGGCAGGGGCGGGCTATGGCTACACCTTC
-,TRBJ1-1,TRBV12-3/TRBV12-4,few,CASNPYRGEAFF,TGTGCCAGCAACCCCTACCGAGGAGAAGCTTTCTTT
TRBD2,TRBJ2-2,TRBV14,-,CASSHAGRGLANTGELFF,TGTGCCAGCAGCCACGCCGGTAGAGGACTAGCGAACACCGGGGAGCTGTTTTTT
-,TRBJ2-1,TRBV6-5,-,CASSYGTSVYNEQFF,TGTGCCAGCAGTTACGGGACTTCTGTCTACAATGAGCAGTTCTTC
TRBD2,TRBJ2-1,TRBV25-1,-,CASSRLAGFSVNEQFF,TGTGCCAGCAGTAGGCTAGCGGGGTTTTCGGTCAATGAGCAGTTCTTC
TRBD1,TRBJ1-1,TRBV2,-,CASNGDRGDTEAFF,TGTGCCAGCAACGGGGACAGGGGGGACACTGAAGCTTTCTTT
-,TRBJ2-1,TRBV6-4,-,CASSWGPPRSNEQFF,TGTGCCAGCAGCTGGGGCCCCCCTAGGTCAAATGAGCAGTTCTTC
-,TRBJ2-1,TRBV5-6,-,CASSVLPAGKTYNEQFF,TGTGCCAGCTCCGTTCTCCCCGCGGGAAAGACCTACAATGAGCAGTTCTTC
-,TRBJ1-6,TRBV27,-,CASSFGGGDSPLHF,TGTGCCAGCAGTTTCGGTGGCGGTGATTCACCCCTCCACTTT
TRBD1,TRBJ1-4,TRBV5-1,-,CASSPGQAGEKLFF,TGCGCCAGCAGCCCCGGACAGGCTGGGGAAAAACTGTTTTTT
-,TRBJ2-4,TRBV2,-,CASRDTGTAIQYF,TGTGCCAGCCGGGACACAGGCACTGCCATTCAGTACTTC
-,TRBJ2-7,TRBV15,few,CATRYRDEQYF,TGTGCCACCAGATACCGGGACGAGCAGTACTTC
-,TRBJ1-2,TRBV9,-,CASSVEPQGGYTF,TGTGCCAGCAGCGTAGAGCCCCAGGGCGGCTACACCTTC
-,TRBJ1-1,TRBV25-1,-,CASSERGETVNTEAFF,TGTGCCAGCAGTGAAAGAGGTGAGACAGTTAACACTGAAGCTTTCTTT
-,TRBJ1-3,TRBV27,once,CASSFQGRSGNTIYF,TGTGCCAGCAGTTTTCAGGGGCGCTCTGGAAACACCATATATTTT
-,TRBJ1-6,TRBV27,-,CASTNRGNNSPLHF,TGTGCCAGCACCAACCGGGGTAATAATTCACCCCTCCACTTT
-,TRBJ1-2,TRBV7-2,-,CASSPGGVEGYTF,TGTGCCAGCAGCCCCGGAGGGGTGGAGGGCTACACCTTC
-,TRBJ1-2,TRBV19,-,CASSISYGNYGYTF,TGTGCCAGTAGTATATCATACGGTAACTATGGCTACACCTTC
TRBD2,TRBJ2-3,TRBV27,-,CASRGGTSGPDTQYF,TGTGCCAGCAGAGGTGGGACTAGCGGACCAGATACGCAGTATTTT
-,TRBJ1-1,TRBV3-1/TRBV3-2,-,CASSRPGENTEAFF,TGTGCCAGCAGCCGACCGGGGGAAAACACTGAAGCTTTCTTT
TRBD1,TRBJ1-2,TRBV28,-,CASSLDRGYTF,TGTGCCAGCAGTTTGGACAGGGGCTACACCTTC
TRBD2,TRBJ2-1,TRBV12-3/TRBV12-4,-,CASSWGGEQFF,TGTGCCAGCAGTTGGGGGGGTGAGCAGTTCTTC
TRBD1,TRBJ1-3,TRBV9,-,CASSERTGFSGNTIYF,TGTGCCAGCAGCGAGAGGACAGGCTTCTCTGGAAACACCATATATTTT
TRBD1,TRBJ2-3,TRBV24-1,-,CATSGGRGQNTQYF,TGTGCCACCAGTGGGGGCAGGGGACAGAATACGCAGTATTTT
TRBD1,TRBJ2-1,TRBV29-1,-,CSALLRDRANEQFF,TGCAGCGCCCTCCTCCGGGACAGGGCTAATGAGCAGTTCTTC
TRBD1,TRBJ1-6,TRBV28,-,CASSLGTGGNSPLHF,TGTGCCAGCAGTTTAGGGACAGGGGGAAATTCACCCCTCCACTTT
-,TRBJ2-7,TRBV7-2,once,CASSLKDSSYEQYF,TGTGCCAGCAGCTTAAAGGACTCCTCCTACGAGCAGTACTTC
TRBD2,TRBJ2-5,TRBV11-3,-,CASSMWGGSETQYF,TGTGCCAGCAGCATGTGGGGGGGGTCGGAGACCCAGTACTTC
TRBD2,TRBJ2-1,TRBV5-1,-,CASSNNAGGGDEQFF,TGCGCCAGCAGCAACAACGCGGGGGGAGGCGATGAGCAGTTCTTC
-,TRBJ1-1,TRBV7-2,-,CASSLRAMNTEAFF,TGTGCCAGCAGCTTGAGAGCTATGAACACTGAAGCTTTCTTT
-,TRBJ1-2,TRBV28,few,CASSFPGNYGYTF,TGTGCCAGCAGTTTCCCAGGGAACTATGGCTACACCTTC
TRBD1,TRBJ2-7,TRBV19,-,CASRRDSGPGGYEQYF,TGTGCCAGTAGACGGGACAGTGGGCCAGGGGGTTACGAGCAGTACTTC
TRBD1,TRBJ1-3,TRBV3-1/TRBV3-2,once,CASSQVGRQTGLSGNTIYF,TGTGCCAGCAGCCAAGTTGGAAGGCAGACAGGGCTCTCTGGAAACACCATATATTTT
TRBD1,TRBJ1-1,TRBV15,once,CATSRDGDRGPNTEAFF,TGTGCCACCAGCAGAGATGGGGACAGGGGGCCGAACACTGAAGCTTTCTTT
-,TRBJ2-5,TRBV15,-,CATSRGLQGPQETQYF,TGTGCCACCAGCAGGGGGCTGCAGGGCCCACAAGAGACCCAGTACTTC
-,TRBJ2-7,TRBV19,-,CVSSPGPQGEQYF,TGTGTCAGCTCGCCGGGTCCCCAAGGCGAGCAGTACTTC
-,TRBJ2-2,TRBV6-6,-,CASSRQAVGTGELFF,TGTGCCAGCAGTAGACAGGCGGTTGGCACCGGGGAGCTGTTTTTT
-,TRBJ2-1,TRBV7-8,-,CASSLPGQINEQFF,TGTGCCAGCAGCCTCCCAGGACAGATCAATGAGCAGTTCTTC